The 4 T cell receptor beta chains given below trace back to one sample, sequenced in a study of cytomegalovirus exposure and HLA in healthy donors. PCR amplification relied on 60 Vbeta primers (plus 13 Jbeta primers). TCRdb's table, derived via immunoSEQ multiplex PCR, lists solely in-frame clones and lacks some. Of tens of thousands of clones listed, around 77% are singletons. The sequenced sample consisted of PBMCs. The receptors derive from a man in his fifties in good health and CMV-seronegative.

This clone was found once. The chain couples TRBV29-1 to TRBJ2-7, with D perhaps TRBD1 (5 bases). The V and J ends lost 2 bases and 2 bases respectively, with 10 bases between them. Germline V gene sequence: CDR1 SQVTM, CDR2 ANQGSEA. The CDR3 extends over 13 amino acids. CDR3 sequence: CSVELDRAYEQYF. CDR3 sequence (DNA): TGCAGCGTTGAATTAGACAGAGCCTACGAGCAGTACTTC.

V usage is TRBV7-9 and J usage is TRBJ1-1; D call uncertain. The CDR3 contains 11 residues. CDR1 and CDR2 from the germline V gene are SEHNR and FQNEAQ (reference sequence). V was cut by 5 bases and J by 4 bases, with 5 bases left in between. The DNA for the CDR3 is TGTGCCAGCAGCGCTAGCACTGAAGCTTTCTTT. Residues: CASSASTEAFF.

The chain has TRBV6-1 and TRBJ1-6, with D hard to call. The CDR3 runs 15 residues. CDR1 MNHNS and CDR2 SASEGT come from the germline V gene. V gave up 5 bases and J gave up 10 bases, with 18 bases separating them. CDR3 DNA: TGTGCCAGCAGTCCCACCGGGGATGGTTGGTCACCCCTCCACTTT. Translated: CASSPTGDGWSPLHF.

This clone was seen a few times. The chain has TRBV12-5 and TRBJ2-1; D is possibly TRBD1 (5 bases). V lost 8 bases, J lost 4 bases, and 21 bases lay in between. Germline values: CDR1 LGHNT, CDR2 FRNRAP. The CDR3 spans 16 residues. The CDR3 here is CASSPDTLFWYNEQFF. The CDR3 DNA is TGTGCTAGTAGCCCGGACACCCTCTTTTGGTACAATGAGCAGTTCTTC.